This TCR beta chain originates from a study of cytomegalovirus exposure and HLA in healthy donors. Broader study findings: The classifier reportedly diagnosed cytomegalovirus status with high specificity and sensitivity.

This CDR3 region has 16 residues. Germline lookup yields CDR1 MDHEN and CDR2 SYDVKM. Trimming at V came to 3 bases and at J to 7 bases, leaving 13 bases not matched to a gene. Profiled with immunoSEQ multiplex PCR; TCRdb holds only in-frame clones, not every one. The table includes tens of thousands of clones, more than 80% detected once. This clone showed up just once. Its antigen is undetermined. The receptor comes from a man between 18 and 29 years old in good health and CMV-seronegative. The specimen was PBMCs. The chain combines TRBV28 with TRBJ2-7, with 9 bases lining up with TRBD2. This CDR3 is CASSLKGAGGSGEQYF. Here the CDR3 DNA reads TGTGCCAGCAGTTTGAAGGGAGCGGGAGGATCTGGGGAGCAGTACTTC.